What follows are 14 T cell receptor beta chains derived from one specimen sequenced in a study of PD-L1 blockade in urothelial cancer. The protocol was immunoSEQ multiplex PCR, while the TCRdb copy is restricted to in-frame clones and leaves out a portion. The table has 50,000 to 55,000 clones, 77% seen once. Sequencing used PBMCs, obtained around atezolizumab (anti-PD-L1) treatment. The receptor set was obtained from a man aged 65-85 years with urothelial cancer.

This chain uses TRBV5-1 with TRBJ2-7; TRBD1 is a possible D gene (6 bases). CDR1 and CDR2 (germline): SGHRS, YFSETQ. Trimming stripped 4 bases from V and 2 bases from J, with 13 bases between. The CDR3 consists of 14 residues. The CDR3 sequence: CASSVTGYTYEQYF. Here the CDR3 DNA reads TGCGCCAGCAGCGTCACAGGGTATACCTACGAGCAGTACTTC.

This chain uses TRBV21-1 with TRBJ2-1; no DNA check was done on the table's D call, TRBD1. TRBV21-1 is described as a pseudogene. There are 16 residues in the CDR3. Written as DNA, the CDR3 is TGTGCCAGCAGCAAGGCGTCGTGGACAGTCTACAATGAGCAGTTCTTC. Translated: CASSKASWTVYNEQFF.

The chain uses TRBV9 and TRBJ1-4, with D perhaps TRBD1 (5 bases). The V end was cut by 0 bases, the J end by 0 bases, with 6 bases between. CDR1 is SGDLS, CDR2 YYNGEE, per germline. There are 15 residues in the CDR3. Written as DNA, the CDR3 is TGTGCCAGCAGCGTAGAAGGGGCAACTAATGAAAAACTGTTTTTT. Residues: CASSVEGATNEKLFF.

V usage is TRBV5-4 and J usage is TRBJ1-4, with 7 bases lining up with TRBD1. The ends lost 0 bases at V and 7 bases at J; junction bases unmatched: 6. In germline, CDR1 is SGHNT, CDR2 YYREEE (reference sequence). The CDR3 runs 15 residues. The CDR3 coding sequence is TGTGCCAGCAGCTTGGCCCACACAGGGGTTGAAAAACTGTTTTTT. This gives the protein CASSLAHTGVEKLFF.

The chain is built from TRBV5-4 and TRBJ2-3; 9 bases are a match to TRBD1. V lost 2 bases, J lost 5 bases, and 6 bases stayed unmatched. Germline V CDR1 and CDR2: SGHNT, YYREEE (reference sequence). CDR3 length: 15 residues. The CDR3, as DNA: TGTGCCAGCAGCTTAGGTGGGACAGGGAGAGATACGCAGTATTTT. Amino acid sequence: CASSLGGTGRDTQYF.

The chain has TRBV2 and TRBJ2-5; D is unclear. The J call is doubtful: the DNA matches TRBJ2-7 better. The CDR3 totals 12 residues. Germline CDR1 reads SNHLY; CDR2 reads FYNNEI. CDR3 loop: CASSEAVYEQYF. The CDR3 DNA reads TGTGCCAGCAGTGAAGCCGTCTACGAGCAGTACTTC.

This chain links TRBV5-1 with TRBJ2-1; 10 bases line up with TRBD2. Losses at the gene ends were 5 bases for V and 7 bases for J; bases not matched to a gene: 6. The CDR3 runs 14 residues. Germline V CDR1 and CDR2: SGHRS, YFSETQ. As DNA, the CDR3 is TGCGCCAGCAGGAGCGGGGGGGTTTTAAATGAGCAGTTCTTC. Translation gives CASRSGGVLNEQFF.

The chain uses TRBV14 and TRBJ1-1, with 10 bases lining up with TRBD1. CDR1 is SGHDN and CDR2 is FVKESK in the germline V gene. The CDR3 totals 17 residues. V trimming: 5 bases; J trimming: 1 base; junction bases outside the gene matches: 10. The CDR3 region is CASSSLRDRGRNTEAFF. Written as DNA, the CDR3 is TGTGCCAGCAGCTCCTTGAGGGACAGGGGAAGGAACACTGAAGCTTTCTTT.

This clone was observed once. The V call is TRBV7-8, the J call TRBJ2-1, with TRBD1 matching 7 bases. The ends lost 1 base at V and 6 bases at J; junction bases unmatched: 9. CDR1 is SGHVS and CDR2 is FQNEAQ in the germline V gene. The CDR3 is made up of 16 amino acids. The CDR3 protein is CASSLGWLRGPNEQFF. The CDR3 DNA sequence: TGTGCCAGCAGCTTAGGTTGGTTAAGGGGGCCCAATGAGCAGTTCTTC.

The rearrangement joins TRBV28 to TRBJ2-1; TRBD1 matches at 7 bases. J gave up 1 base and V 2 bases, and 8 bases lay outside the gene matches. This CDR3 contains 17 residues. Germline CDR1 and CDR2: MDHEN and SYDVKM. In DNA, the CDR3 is TGTGCCAGCAGTTTACCCGTCGGGACAGTTTCCTACAATGAGCAGTTCTTC. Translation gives CASSLPVGTVSYNEQFF.

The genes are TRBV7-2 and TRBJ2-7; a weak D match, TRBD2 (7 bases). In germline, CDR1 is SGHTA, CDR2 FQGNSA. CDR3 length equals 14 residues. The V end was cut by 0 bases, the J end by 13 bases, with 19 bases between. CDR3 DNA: TGTGCCAGCAGCTTAGCGGGCGGGGGCCCCCCGAGCTACTTC. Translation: CASSLAGGGPPSYF. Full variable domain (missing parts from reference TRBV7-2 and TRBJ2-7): GAGVSQSPSNKVTEKGKDVELRCDPISGHTALYWYRQSLGQGLEFLIYFQGNSAPDKSGLPSDRFSAERTGGSVSTLTIQRTQQEDSAVYLCASSLAGGGPPSYFGPGTRLTVT.

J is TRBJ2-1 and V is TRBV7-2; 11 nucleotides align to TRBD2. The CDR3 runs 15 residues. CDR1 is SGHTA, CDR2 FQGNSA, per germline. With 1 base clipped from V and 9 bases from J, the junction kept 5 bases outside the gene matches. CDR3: CASSLVTSGVLEQFF. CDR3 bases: TGTGCCAGCAGCTTAGTGACTAGCGGGGTACTTGAGCAGTTCTTC.

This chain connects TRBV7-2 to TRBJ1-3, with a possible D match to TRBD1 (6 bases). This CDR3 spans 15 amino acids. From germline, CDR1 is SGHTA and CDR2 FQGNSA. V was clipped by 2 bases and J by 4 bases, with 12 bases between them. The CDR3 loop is CASSLLRGSGNTIYF. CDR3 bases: TGTGCCAGCAGCTTATTAAGGGGGTCCGGAAACACCATATATTTT.

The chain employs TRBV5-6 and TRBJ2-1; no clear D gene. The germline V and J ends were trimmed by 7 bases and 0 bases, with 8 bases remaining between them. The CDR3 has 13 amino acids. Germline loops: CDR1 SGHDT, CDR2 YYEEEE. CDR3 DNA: TGTGCCAGCCGACACCGCTCCTACAATGAGCAGTTCTTC. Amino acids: CASRHRSYNEQFF. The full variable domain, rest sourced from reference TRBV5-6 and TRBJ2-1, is DAGVTQSPTHLIKTRGQQVTLRCSPKSGHDTVSWYQQALGQGPQFIFQYYEEEERQRGNFPDRFSGHQFPNYSSELNVNALLLGDSALYLCASRHRSYNEQFFGPGTRLTVL.